The rows below give T cell receptor beta chains drawn from one sample of a study of shared clonotypes between healthy human individuals. This table comes from immunoSEQ multiplex PCR, and its TCRdb copy is limited to in-frame clones, with some not included. The data contain 1,400,000 or so clones, around 98.5% of them singletons. The sequencing input was naive CD4+ T cells sorted from blood. Receptors originate from a man aged 25-45 years in good health. Both conserved end residues are part of each CDR3. The order of the fields is clone size, V gene, D gene, J gene, CDR3 DNA, CDR3 protein. D genes are given only for firm matches. Clone size is stated in some rows and not others, as once, few, many or a class when expanded.

>NA|TRBV5-1|TRBD2|TRBJ2-1
TGCGCCAGCAGCCCCGGGTGGACTAGCGGGCACAATGAGCAGTTCTTC
CASSPGWTSGHNEQFF
>NA|TRBV5-4|NA|TRBJ2-2
TGTGCCAGCAGTTACCGGGGACGTGGGACCGGGGAGCTGTTTTTT
CASSYRGRGTGELFF
>NA|TRBV7-9|NA|TRBJ2-7
TGTGCCAGCAGCGTTAGTACCCTTCCAGACGAGCAGTACTTC
CASSVSTLPDEQYF
>NA|TRBV6-5|NA|TRBJ2-1
TGTGCCAGCAGTTCTTTTATCACGCCCGAGCAGTTCTTC
CASSSFITPEQFF
>NA|TRBV27|TRBD1|TRBJ2-7
TGTGCCAGCAGTTTAAGGGGACAGGGGAGATACGAGCAGTACTTC
CASSLRGQGRYEQYF
>NA|TRBV7-2|NA|TRBJ2-7
TGTGCCAGCAGCTTAGATCTCCACGAGCAGTACTTC
CASSLDLHEQYF
>NA|TRBV18|TRBD1|TRBJ1-2
TGTGCCAGCTCACCCATTTCCGGGACAGGGGATATAAACTATGGCTACACCTTC
CASSPISGTGDINYGYTF
>NA|TRBV5-4|NA|TRBJ2-3
TGTGCCAGCAGCGGTGCTAAGTCCTCCCGGGGCACAGATACGCAGTATTTT
CASSGAKSSRGTDTQYF
>once|TRBV11-2|TRBD2|TRBJ2-7
TGTGCCAGCAGCTCGACTAGCGGGAGGCCCTACGAGCAGTACTTC
CASSSTSGRPYEQYF
>NA|TRBV9|TRBD2|TRBJ2-1
TGTGCCAGCAGCCCCCGAGCGGGAGAGTCCTACAATGAGCAGTTCTTC
CASSPRAGESYNEQFF
>NA|TRBV13|TRBD2|TRBJ2-1
TGTGCCAGCAGCTTACGGACTAGCGGGATTTCCGGCAATGAGCAGTTCTTC
CASSLRTSGISGNEQFF
>NA|TRBV7-2|TRBD2|TRBJ2-1
TGTGCCAGCAGCTTAGATCTAGCGGGACACTCCTACAATGAGCAGTTCTTC
CASSLDLAGHSYNEQFF
>NA|TRBV28|NA|TRBJ1-5
TGTGCCAGCAGCTTAAAGGGACTGTATAGCAATCAGCCCCAGCATTTT
CASSLKGLYSNQPQHF
>NA|TRBV6-1|NA|TRBJ2-7
TGTGCCAGCACCAGCTTAGGCGGCGAGCAGTACTTC
CASTSLGGEQYF
>NA|TRBV7-2|NA|TRBJ1-1
TGTGCCAGCAGCCGTGAGAAGGGGCCGAACACTGAAGCTTTCTTT
CASSREKGPNTEAFF
>once|TRBV25-1|NA|TRBJ2-3
TGTGCCAGCAGTGGGAGCCTTGGTGAGGTCAGGGCCACAGGGACGCAGTATTTT
CASSGSLGEVRATGTQYF
>NA|TRBV2|NA|TRBJ2-2
TGTGCCAGCAGTCGTTTCACCGGGGAGCTGTTTTTT
CASSRFTGELFF
>NA|TRBV7-6|TRBD1|TRBJ1-2
TGTGCCAGCAGCCCGGTAGGGACAGGGGACTATGGCTACACCTTC
CASSPVGTGDYGYTF
>NA|TRBV5-6|NA|TRBJ2-7
TGTGCCAGCAGCCCAGGGGCCTCATACGAGCAGTACTTC
CASSPGASYEQYF
>NA|TRBV11-3|NA|TRBJ2-2
TGTGCCAGCAGCTTATCCCCTCTGACTAGTTTCGCCGGGGAGCTGTTTTTT
CASSLSPLTSFAGELFF
>once|TRBV19|NA|TRBJ1-2
TGTGCCAGTAACAAACAGGAATCTAACTATGGCTACACCTTC
CASNKQESNYGYTF
>NA|TRBV7-9|TRBD1|TRBJ2-7
TGTGCCAGCAGCTTGGCCAAGACAGGGGTAAGCTACGAGCAGTACTTC
CASSLAKTGVSYEQYF
>NA|TRBV6-5|NA|TRBJ2-1
TGTGCCAGCAGTTACTTCATGGGGTCTGAGCAGTTCTTC
CASSYFMGSEQFF
>NA|TRBV28|NA|TRBJ2-7
TGTGCCAGCAGTCCCCCATTACAGGGTAGAATGCAGTACTTC
CASSPPLQGRMQYF
>NA|TRBV5-1|TRBD1|TRBJ2-7
TGCGCCAGCAGCTTGTTTCAAAGGGGGCTGGACGAGCAGTACTTC
CASSLFQRGLDEQYF
>NA|TRBV2|NA|TRBJ2-2
TGTGCCAGCAGTGAAGGGGGCGGGGAGCTGTTTTTT
CASSEGGGELFF
>NA|TRBV29-1|NA|TRBJ1-5
TGCAGCGTTGGACAGGAGAGCAATCAGCCCCAGCATTTT
CSVGQESNQPQHF
>NA|TRBV18|TRBD1|TRBJ2-1
TGTGCCAGCTCATCTCTTTTGGGACAGGTCGATGAGCAGTTCTTC
CASSSLLGQVDEQFF
>NA|TRBV9|NA|TRBJ2-1
TGTGCCAGCAGCGTAGATGGCTTCGTCGGCTTAATAAAGAATGAGCAGTTCTTC
CASSVDGFVGLIKNEQFF
>NA|TRBV5-4|NA|TRBJ2-1
TGTGCCAGCAGCGGGACCAGTGAGCAGTTCTTC
CASSGTSEQFF
>NA|TRBV7-6|NA|TRBJ2-7
TGTGCCAGCAGCAGGGGGACTGCAACCTCCTACGAGCAGTACTTC
CASSRGTATSYEQYF
>once|TRBV7-8|NA|TRBJ2-7
TGTGCCAGCAGCCCAGAGGGACTTCCCTACGAGCAGTACTTC
CASSPEGLPYEQYF
>NA|TRBV18|NA|TRBJ2-1
TGTGCCAGCTCATCCGGGAACTACAATGAGCAGTTCTTC
CASSSGNYNEQFF
>NA|TRBV11-2|NA|TRBJ2-1
TGTGCCAGCAGCTCGGAAATTTACAATGAGCAGTTCTTC
CASSSEIYNEQFF
>NA|TRBV29-1|NA|TRBJ2-5
TGCAGCGTTGGGTCGGGCGTAGAGACCCAGTACTTC
CSVGSGVETQYF
>NA|TRBV7-3|NA|TRBJ2-5
TGTGCCAGCAGCTTAACCTCGGCAGGAGTCGAGACCCAGTACTTC
CASSLTSAGVETQYF
>NA|TRBV7-2|NA|TRBJ1-5
TGTGCCAGCAGCTCGCCCGCTGGCCTCAGGGGCAATCAGCCCCAGCATTTT
CASSSPAGLRGNQPQHF
>NA|TRBV5-1|NA|TRBJ2-3
TGCGCCAGCAGCGCCTGGAAAGGGACCACAGATACGCAGTATTTT
CASSAWKGTTDTQYF
>NA|TRBV7-3|NA|TRBJ1-1
TGTGCCAGCAGCTTCACCCGAATAGGACAGTTGAACACTGAAGCTTTCTTT
CASSFTRIGQLNTEAFF
>NA|TRBV7-2|TRBD1|TRBJ2-1
TGTGCCAGCAGCCTTGACAGGGGATCCTACAATGAGCAGTTCTTC
CASSLDRGSYNEQFF
>NA|TRBV9|NA|TRBJ1-1
TGTGCCAGCAGCGTTCGTGGGGGGTCGGGCACTGAAGCTTTCTTT
CASSVRGGSGTEAFF
>NA|TRBV10-3|NA|TRBJ1-1
TGTGCCATCAGTGAGGGTGTAACTGAAGCTTTCTTT
CAISEGVTEAFF
>NA|TRBV5-6|TRBD2|TRBJ2-5
TGTGCCAGCAGCTTTGCCGCGGGAGTTGGGTACCAAGAGACCCAGTACTTC
CASSFAAGVGYQETQYF
>NA|TRBV2|NA|TRBJ2-1
TGTGCCAGTCCGAGAGGGAGGACTACACATGAGCAGTTCTTC
CASPRGRTTHEQFF
>NA|TRBV9|TRBD2|TRBJ2-7
TGTGCCAGCAGCGTAGGTAGCGGGAGAGTGTACGAGCAGTACTTC
CASSVGSGRVYEQYF
>NA|TRBV11-3|NA|TRBJ2-3
TGTGCCAGCAGCCGGGACCAAGGGGGAGCAGATACGCAGTATTTT
CASSRDQGGADTQYF
>NA|TRBV14|NA|TRBJ2-7
TGTGCCAGCAGCCAAGTCCTGAGGGGCGAGCAGTACTTC
CASSQVLRGEQYF
>once|TRBV7-9|NA|TRBJ1-5
TGTGCCAGCAGCCGCGAGAATCGCAATCAGCCCCAGCATTTT
CASSRENRNQPQHF
>NA|TRBV7-9|NA|TRBJ2-3
TGTGCCAGCACCTTATCGAGAGATACGCAGTATTTT
CASTLSRDTQYF
>NA|TRBV28|NA|TRBJ2-7
TGTGCCAGCAGTTTCACACTCGTTAGGCCTATGGGGCAGTACTTC
CASSFTLVRPMGQYF
>NA|TRBV11-3|TRBD2|TRBJ2-1
TGTGCCAGCAGCATTCGGACTAGCGGGAGTTACAATGAGCAGTTCTTC
CASSIRTSGSYNEQFF